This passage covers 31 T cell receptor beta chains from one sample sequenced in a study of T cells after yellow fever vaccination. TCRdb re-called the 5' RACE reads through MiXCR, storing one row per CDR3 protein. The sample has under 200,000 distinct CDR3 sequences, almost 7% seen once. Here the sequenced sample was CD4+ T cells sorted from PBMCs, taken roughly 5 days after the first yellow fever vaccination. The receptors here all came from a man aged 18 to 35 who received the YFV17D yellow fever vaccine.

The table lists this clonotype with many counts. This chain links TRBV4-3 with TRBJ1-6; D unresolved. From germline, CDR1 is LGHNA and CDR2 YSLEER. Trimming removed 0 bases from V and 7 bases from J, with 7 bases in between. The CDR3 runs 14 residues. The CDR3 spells CASSQDLGNSPLHF. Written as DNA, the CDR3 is TGCGCCAGCAGCCAAGATCTTGGAAATTCACCCCTCCACTTT.

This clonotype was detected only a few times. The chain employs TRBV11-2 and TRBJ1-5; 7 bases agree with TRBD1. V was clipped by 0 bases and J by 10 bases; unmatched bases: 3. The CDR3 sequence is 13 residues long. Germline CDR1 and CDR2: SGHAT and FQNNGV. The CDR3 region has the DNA TGTGCCAGCAGCTTAGATTACAGGGGACCCCAGCATTTT. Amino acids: CASSLDYRGPQHF.

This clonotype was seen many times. The CDR3 coding sequence is TGTGCCAGCACTGGAAGAGGGGGGACAGATACGCAGTATTTT. Translated, it gives CASTGRGGTDTQYF. The chain recombines TRBV6-2 or TRBV6-3 with TRBJ2-3, with D perhaps assigned TRBD1 or TRBD2 (6 bases each). This CDR3 has 14 amino acids. The V end lost 7 bases, the J end lost 3 bases, and 14 bases lay between the germline ends. CDR1 and CDR2 from the germline V gene are MNHEY and SVGEGT.

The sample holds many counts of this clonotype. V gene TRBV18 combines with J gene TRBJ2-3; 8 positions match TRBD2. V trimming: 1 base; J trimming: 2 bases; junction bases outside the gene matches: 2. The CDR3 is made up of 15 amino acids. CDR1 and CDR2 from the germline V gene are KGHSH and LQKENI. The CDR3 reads CASSPLAGLTDTQYF. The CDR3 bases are TGTGCCAGCTCACCACTAGCGGGGCTCACAGATACGCAGTATTTT.

CDR3 amino acids: CASSYEGISPLHF. CDR3 DNA sequence: TGTGCCAGCAGTTACGAAGGGATTTCACCCCTCCACTTT. The chain links TRBV6-5 to TRBJ1-6; D is unresolved. V was cut by 2 bases and J by 9 bases, with 8 bases left in between. Germline V gene lookup returns CDR1 MNHEY and CDR2 SVGAGI. The CDR3 is 13 residues long.

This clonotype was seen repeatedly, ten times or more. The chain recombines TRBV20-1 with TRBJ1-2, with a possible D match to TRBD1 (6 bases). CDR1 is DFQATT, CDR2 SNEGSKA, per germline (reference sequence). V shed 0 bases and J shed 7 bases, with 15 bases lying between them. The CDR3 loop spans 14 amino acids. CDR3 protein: CSARDRGGTVGYTF. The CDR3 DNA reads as TGCAGTGCTAGAGATAGGGGGGGGACCGTTGGCTACACCTTC.

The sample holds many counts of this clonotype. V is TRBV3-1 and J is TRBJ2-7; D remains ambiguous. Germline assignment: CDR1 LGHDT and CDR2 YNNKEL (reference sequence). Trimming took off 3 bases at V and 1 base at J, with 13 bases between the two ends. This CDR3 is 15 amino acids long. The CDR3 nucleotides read TGTGCCAGCAGCCATCTTGCGGAGCGATCCTACGAGCAGTACTTC. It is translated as CASSHLAERSYEQYF.

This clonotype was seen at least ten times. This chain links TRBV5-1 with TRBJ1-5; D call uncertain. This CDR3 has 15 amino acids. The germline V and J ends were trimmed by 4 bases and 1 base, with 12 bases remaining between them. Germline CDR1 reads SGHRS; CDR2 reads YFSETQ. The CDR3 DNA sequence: TGCGCCAGCAGCCCGGACGGCCAGAGCAATCAGCCCCAGCATTTT. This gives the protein CASSPDGQSNQPQHF.

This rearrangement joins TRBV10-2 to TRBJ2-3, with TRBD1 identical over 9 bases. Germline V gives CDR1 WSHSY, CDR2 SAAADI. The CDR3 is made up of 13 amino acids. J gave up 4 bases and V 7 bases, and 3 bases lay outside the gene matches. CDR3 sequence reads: CASNGQGPDTQYF. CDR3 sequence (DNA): TGCGCCAGCAACGGACAGGGGCCAGATACGCAGTATTTT.

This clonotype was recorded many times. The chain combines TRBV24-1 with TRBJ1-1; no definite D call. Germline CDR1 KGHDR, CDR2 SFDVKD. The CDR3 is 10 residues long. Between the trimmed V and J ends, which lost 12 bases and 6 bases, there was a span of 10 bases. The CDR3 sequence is CAEARPEAFF. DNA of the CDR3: TGTGCCGAGGCTAGGCCTGAAGCTTTCTTT.

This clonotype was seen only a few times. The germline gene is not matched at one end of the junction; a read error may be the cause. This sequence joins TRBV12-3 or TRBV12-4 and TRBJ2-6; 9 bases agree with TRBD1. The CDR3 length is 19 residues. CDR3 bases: TGTGCCATCAGTTTAGTATACAGGGGGCTAAAGTCTGGGGCCAACGTCCTGACTTTC. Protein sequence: CAISLVYRGLKSGANVLTF.

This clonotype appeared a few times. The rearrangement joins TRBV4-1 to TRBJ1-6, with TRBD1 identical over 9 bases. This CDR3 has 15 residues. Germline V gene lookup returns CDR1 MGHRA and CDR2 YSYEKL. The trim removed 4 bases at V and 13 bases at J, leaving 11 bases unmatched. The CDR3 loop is CASSPGQGGGSPLHF. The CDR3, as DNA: TGCGCCAGCAGCCCGGGACAGGGAGGAGGATCGCCCCTCCACTTT.

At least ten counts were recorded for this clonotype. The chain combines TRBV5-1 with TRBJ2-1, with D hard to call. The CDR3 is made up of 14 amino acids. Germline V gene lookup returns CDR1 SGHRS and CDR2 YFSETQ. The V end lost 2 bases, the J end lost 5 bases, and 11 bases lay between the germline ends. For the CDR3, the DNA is TGCGCCAGCAGCTTTGACTGGGGTAACAATGAGCAGTTCTTC. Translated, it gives CASSFDWGNNEQFF. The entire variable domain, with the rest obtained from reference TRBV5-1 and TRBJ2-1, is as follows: KAGVTQTPRYLIKTRGQQVTLSCSPISGHRSVSWYQQTPGQGLQFLFEYFSETQRNKGNFPGRFSGRQFSNSRSEMNVSTLELGDSALYLCASSFDWGNNEQFFGPGTRLTVL.

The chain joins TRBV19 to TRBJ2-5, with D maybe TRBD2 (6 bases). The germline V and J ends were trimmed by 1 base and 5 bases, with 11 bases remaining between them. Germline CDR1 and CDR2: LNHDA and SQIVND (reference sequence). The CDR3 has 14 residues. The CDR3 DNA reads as TGTGCCAGTAGTATAGGGACTACCCCTGAGACCCAGTACTTC. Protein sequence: CASSIGTTPETQYF.

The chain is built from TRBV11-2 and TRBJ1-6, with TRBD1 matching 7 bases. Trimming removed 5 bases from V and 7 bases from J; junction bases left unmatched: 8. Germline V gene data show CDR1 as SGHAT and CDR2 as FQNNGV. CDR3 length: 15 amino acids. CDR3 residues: CASSHLGQRNSPLHF. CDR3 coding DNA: TGTGCCAGCAGCCACTTGGGACAGCGAAATTCACCCCTCCACTTT.

The CDR3 protein is CASSLGTGCFDEQYF. As DNA, the CDR3 is TGCGCCAGCAGCTTGGGGACAGGGTGTTTCGACGAGCAGTACTTC. The chain uses TRBV5-1 and TRBJ2-7; 8 nucleotides align to TRBD1. Per germline, CDR1 SGHRS and CDR2 YFSETQ. The trim removed 0 bases at V and 5 bases at J, leaving 7 bases unmatched. The CDR3 has 15 amino acids.

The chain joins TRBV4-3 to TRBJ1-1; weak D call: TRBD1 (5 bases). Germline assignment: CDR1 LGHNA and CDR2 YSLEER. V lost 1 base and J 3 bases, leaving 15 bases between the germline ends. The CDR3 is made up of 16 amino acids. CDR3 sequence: CASSQGRQYRDTEAFF. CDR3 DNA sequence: TGCGCCAGCAGCCAAGGTCGACAGTATAGGGACACTGAAGCTTTCTTT.

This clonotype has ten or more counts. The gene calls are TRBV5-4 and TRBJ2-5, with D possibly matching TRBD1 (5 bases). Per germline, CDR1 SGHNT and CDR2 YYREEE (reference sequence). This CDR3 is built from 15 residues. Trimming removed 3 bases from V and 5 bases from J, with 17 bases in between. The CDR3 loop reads CASSSPMKGSETQYF. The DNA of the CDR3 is TGTGCCAGCAGCTCTCCTATGAAGGGGTCGGAGACCCAGTACTTC.

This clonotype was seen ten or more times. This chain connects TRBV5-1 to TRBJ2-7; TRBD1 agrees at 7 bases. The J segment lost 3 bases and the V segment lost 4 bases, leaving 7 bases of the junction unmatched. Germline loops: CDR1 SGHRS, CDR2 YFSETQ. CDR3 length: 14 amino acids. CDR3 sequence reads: CASSETDRVYEQYF. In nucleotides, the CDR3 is TGCGCCAGCAGCGAGACCGACAGGGTCTACGAGCAGTACTTC.

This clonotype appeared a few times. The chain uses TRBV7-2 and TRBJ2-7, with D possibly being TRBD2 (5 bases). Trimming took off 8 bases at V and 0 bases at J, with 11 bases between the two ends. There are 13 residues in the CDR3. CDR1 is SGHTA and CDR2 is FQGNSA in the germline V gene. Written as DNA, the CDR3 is TGTGCCAGCGGGAGACCCGGCTCCTACGAGCAGTACGTC. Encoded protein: CASGRPGSYEQYV.

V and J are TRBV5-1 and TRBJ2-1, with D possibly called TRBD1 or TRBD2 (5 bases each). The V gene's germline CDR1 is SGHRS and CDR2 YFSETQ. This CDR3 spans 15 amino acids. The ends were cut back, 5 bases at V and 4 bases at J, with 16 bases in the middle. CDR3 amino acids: CASRPSEGRYNEQFF. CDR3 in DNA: TGCGCCAGCAGACCCAGCGAGGGGCGATACAATGAGCAGTTCTTC.

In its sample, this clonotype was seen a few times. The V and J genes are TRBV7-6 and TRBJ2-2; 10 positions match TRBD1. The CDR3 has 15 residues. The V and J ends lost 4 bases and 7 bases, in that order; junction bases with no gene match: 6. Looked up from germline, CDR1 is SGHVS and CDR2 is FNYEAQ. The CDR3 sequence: CASSSQDRGYGELFF. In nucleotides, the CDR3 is TGTGCCAGCAGCTCCCAGGACAGGGGGTACGGGGAGCTGTTTTTT.

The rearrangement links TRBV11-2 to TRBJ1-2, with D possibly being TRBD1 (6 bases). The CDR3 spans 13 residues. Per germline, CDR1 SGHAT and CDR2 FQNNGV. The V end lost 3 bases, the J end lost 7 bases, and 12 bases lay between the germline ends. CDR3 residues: CASSFFGGRGYTF. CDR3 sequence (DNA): TGTGCCAGCAGCTTTTTCGGGGGCCGTGGCTACACCTTC. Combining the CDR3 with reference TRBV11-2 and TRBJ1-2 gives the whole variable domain EAGVAQSPRYKIIEKRQSVAFWCNPISGHATLYWYQQILGQGPKLLIQFQNNGVVDDSQLPKDRFSAERLKGVDSTLKIQPAKLEDSAVYLCASSFFGGRGYTFGSGTRLTVV.

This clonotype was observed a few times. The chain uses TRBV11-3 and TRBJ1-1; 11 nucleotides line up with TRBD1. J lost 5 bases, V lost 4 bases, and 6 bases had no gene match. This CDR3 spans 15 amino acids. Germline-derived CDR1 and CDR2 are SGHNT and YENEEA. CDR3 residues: CASSSGQGGWTEAFF. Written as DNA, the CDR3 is TGTGCCAGCAGCTCGGGACAGGGGGGATGGACTGAAGCTTTCTTT. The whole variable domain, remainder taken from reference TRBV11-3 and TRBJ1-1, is EAGVVQSPRYKIIEKKQPVAFWCNPISGHNTLYWYLQNLGQGPELLIRYENEEAVDDSQLPKDRFSAERLKGVDSTLKIQPAELGDSAVYLCASSSGQGGWTEAFFGQGTRLTVV.

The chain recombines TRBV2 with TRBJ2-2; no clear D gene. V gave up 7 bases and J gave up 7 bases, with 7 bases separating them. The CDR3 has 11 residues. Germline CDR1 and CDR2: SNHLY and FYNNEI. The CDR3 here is CASIRIGELFF. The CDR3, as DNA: TGTGCCAGCATACGGATCGGGGAGCTGTTTTTT.

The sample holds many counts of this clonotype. Written as DNA, the CDR3 is TGTGCCAGCTCGGCGGACAAGAACACTGAAGCTTTCTTT. Translated: CASSADKNTEAFF. This sequence joins TRBV18 and TRBJ1-1, with D maybe TRBD1 (5 bases). V lost 6 bases, J lost 1 base, and 9 bases lay in between. From germline, CDR1 is KGHSH and CDR2 LQKENI. The CDR3 has 13 amino acids.

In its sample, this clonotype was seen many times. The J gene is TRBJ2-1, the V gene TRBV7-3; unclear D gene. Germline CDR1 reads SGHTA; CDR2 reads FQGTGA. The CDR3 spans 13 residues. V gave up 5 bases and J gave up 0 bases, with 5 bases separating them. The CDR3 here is CASSDGSYNEQFF. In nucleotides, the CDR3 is TGTGCCAGCAGCGACGGCTCCTACAATGAGCAGTTCTTC.

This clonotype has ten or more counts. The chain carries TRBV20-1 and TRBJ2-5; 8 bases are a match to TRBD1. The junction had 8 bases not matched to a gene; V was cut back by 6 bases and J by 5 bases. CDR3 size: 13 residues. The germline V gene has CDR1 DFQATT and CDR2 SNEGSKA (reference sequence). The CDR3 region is CSARGRGHETQYF. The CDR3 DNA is TGCAGTGCGAGGGGCAGGGGGCACGAGACCCAGTACTTC.

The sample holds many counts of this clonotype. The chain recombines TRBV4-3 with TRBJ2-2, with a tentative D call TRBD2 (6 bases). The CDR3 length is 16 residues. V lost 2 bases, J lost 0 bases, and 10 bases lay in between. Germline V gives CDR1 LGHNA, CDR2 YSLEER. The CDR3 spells CASSQWGTSNTGELFF. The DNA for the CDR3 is TGCGCCAGCAGCCAATGGGGGACTTCGAACACCGGGGAGCTGTTTTTT.

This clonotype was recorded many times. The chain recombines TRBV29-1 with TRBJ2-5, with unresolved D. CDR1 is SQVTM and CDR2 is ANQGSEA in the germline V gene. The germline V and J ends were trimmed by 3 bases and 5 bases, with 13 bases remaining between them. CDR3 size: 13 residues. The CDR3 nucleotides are TGCAGCGTTGATTTTCCAGCAGGCGAGACCCAGTACTTC. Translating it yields CSVDFPAGETQYF.

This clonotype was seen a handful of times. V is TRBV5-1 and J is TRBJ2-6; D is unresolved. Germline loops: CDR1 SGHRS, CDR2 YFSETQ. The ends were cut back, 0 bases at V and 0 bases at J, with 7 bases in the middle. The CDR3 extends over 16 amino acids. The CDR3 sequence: CASSLVPLSGANVLTF. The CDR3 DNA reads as TGCGCCAGCAGCTTGGTTCCCCTCTCTGGGGCCAACGTCCTGACTTTC.